A selection of T cell receptor beta chains follows, all from one sample in a study of patients and donors after allogeneic stem cell transplantation. TCRdb called the RT-PCR reads again in MiXCR, with one record for every CDR3 protein. The data show under 200,000 distinct CDR3 sequences, about 24% seen once. Sequenced material: blood, either unsorted or a sorted T cell fraction (not recorded which). All receptors come from a human donor who was either an allogeneic HSCT recipient or a stem cell or donor lymphocyte infusion donor (not recorded which). It is not recorded whose cells these are; they may come from a transplant donor. Each CDR3 is given with its conserved first and last residue. The order of the fields is D gene, clone size, J gene, V gene, CDR3 DNA, CDR3 protein. A D gene is named only where the DNA matches it firmly. Expanded clones get a size class; other rows say once, few or many, or leave the size out.

>TRBD1|NA|TRBJ1-6|TRBV29-1
TGCAGCGCCAGGACAGGGCCATATAATTCACCCCTCCACTTT
CSARTGPYNSPLHF
>TRBD1|NA|TRBJ1-6|TRBV12-3/TRBV12-4
TGTGCCAGCAGTAAGGGGACGGGACAGGCTAATTCACCCCTCCACTTT
CASSKGTGQANSPLHF
>NA|few|TRBJ2-2|TRBV5-1
TGCGCCAGCAGGCCCCTTGTGGGGGAGCTGTTTTTT
CASRPLVGELFF
>TRBD1|NA|TRBJ2-1|TRBV4-1
TGCGCCAGCAGCCAAGATAGGGGACAGGGGGATGAGCAGTTCTTC
CASSQDRGQGDEQFF
>NA|NA|TRBJ2-7|TRBV6-2/TRBV6-3
TGTGCCAGCAGTTACTCACTGGGCGGCTTAGCGTCCTACGAGCAGTACTTC
CASSYSLGGLASYEQYF
>NA|few|TRBJ1-4|TRBV27
TGTGCCAGCAGTTACGGGGGGAAAACTAATGAAAAACTGTTTTTT
CASSYGGKTNEKLFF
>NA|NA|TRBJ1-2|TRBV5-1
TGCGCCAGCAGCTTCGGGGAAGGGAATGGCTACACCTTC
CASSFGEGNGYTF
>TRBD1|few|TRBJ2-7|TRBV12-3/TRBV12-4
TGTGCCAGCAGGGGCAGACAGGGAATCCACGAGCAGTACTTC
CASRGRQGIHEQYF
>TRBD2|NA|TRBJ2-3|TRBV15
TGTGCCACCAGCAGAGATTCTAGCGGCGCAGATACGCAGTATTTT
CATSRDSSGADTQYF
>NA|few|TRBJ2-5|TRBV2
TGTGCCAGCAGTGAATGGGCAGGCGAGGAGACCCAGTACTTC
CASSEWAGEETQYF
>TRBD1|NA|TRBJ1-1|TRBV20-1
TGCAGTGCTAGGGGGGAGACAGGGTGGACTGAAGCTTTCTTT
CSARGETGWTEAFF
>NA|NA|TRBJ1-2|TRBV12-3/TRBV12-4
TGTGCCAGCAGAACCGTACCCTATGGCTACACCTTC
CASRTVPYGYTF
>NA|few|TRBJ1-6|TRBV25-1
TGTGCCAGCAGTGAAGCGGGGACCCGCTTTAATTCACCCCTCCACTTT
CASSEAGTRFNSPLHF
>TRBD2|NA|TRBJ2-1|TRBV6-6
TGTGCCAGCAGTCCGATCGGAGCGGGGGGATACAATGAGCAGTTCTTC
CASSPIGAGGYNEQFF
>TRBD1|NA|TRBJ1-5|TRBV7-9
TGTGCCAGCAGCTTATCAGGGGGGTTTCAGCCCCAGCATTTT
CASSLSGGFQPQHF
>NA|NA|TRBJ2-1|TRBV20-1
TGCAGTGCTAGCATTGCGGGACGGGATGAGCAGTTCTTC
CSASIAGRDEQFF
>NA|NA|TRBJ2-1|TRBV7-2
TGTGCCAGCAGCTTAGGGGGACCTTACAATGAGCAGTTCTTC
CASSLGGPYNEQFF
>TRBD2|NA|TRBJ2-7|TRBV29-1
TGCAGCGCCCGGACTAGCGCTTCCTACGAGCAGTACTTC
CSARTSASYEQYF
>NA|few|TRBJ2-7|TRBV29-1
TGCAGCGTTGAGGTATTGGGTTACGAGCAGTACTTC
CSVEVLGYEQYF
>TRBD1|NA|TRBJ2-7|TRBV12-3/TRBV12-4
TGTGCCAGCAGGCCGACAGGGAGCAGTGAGCAGTACTTC
CASRPTGSSEQYF
>TRBD1|few|TRBJ1-4|TRBV7-9
TGTGCCAGCAGCTTAGGAGGGGGCAGTGAAAAACTGTTTTTT
CASSLGGGSEKLFF
>NA|many|TRBJ1-1|TRBV12-3/TRBV12-4
TGTGCCAGCAGCTTATTGAACACTGAAGCTTTCTTT
CASSLLNTEAFF
>NA|few|TRBJ1-1|TRBV6-5
TGTGCCAGCCGTATCCCAGGAGGCACTGAAGCTTTCTTT
CASRIPGGTEAFF
>NA|NA|TRBJ2-7|TRBV29-1
TGCAGCGTTGAAGGACACACTAGGGGGAGCTCCTACGAGCAGTACTTC
CSVEGHTRGSSYEQYF